This T cell receptor (beta chain) was observed in a study of CD8 T cell repertoires and HIV-1 epitope variants. Background on the study: T cells were stimulated with Twenty-five Gag and Nef peptides separately.

Some clones are missing from TCRdb's copy, which holds only in-frame ones; the method was immunoSEQ multiplex PCR. The table has 4,000 to 6,000 clones, 68% seen once. CDR1 and CDR2 from the germline V gene are SGHTA and FQGNSA. The germline V and J ends were trimmed by 1 base and 4 bases, with 10 bases remaining between them. This CDR3 is 14 amino acids long. Details on this clone: Antigen: not known.

The specimen sequenced was cultured CD8+ T cells derived from PBMCs. The TCR comes from a male donor with HIV. This chain links TRBV7-2 with TRBJ1-1; weak D call: TRBD1 (5 bases). The CDR3 sequence is CASSLDRLSTEAFF. CDR3 nucleotide sequence: TGTGCCAGCAGCTTAGACAGGCTAAGCACTGAAGCTTTCTTT.